Shown below are 28 T cell receptor beta chains from a single sample sequenced in a study of response to subunit inactivated influenza vaccine. TCRdb fed the RT-PCR reads into MiXCR, producing one record per CDR3 protein. The sample lists 650,000 to 850,000 distinct CDR3 sequences; roughly 13% were seen once. The specimen was PBMCs from blood, collected about 14 days before vaccination. The receptors were sampled from a man aged 50-60 years who received an inactivated influenza vaccine.

The chain employs TRBV20-1 and TRBJ2-3; 8 bases agree with TRBD2. The CDR3 has 15 amino acids. The germline CDR1 and CDR2 sequences are DFQATT and SNEGSKA (reference sequence). The DNA for the CDR3 is TGCAATGCCACCGACATGCGGGAGGCTGCAGATACGCAGTATTTT. It translates to CNATDMREAADTQYF.

This clonotype was found a few times. This chain links TRBV12-3 or TRBV12-4 with TRBJ1-2, with D possibly being TRBD1 (5 bases). V lost 1 base and J lost 4, with 13 bases in between. This CDR3 is built from 15 residues. The CDR3 is CASSLVQGRGYGYTF. DNA of the CDR3: TGTGCCAGCAGTTTAGTCCAGGGACGGGGCTATGGCTACACCTTC.

This chain joins TRBV29-1 and TRBJ2-3; 7 nucleotides align to TRBD1. This CDR3 spans 14 amino acids. V was pared by 5 bases and J by 2 bases, with 7 bases of the junction left unmatched. Germline CDR1 and CDR2: SQVTM and ANQGSEA. This CDR3 is CSVRDRSFTDTQYF. The CDR3 DNA is TGCAGCGTTCGGGACAGATCTTTCACAGATACGCAGTATTTT.

The chain joins TRBV6-2 or TRBV6-3 to TRBJ2-7, with D unresolved. The germline V gene has CDR1 MNHEY and CDR2 SVGEGT. The CDR3 is 12 residues long. With 2 bases removed from V and 6 bases from J, the gap between germline ends came to 8 bases. The CDR3, as DNA: TGTGCCAGCAGTTACGCAGTTGGCGAGCAGTACTTC. This codes for CASSYAVGEQYF.

Only a few counts were recorded for this clonotype. The CDR3 sequence: CASMGQGYEQYF. CDR3 nucleotide sequence: TGTGCCAGCATGGGACAGGGGTACGAGCAGTACTTC. This chain connects TRBV28 to TRBJ2-7; 10 nucleotides match TRBD1. Germline-derived CDR1 and CDR2 are MDHEN and SYDVKM. With 7 bases clipped from V and 4 bases from J, the junction kept 1 base outside the gene matches. CDR3 length: 12 amino acids.

The J gene is TRBJ2-3, the V gene TRBV6-2 or TRBV6-3, with 9 bases aligning to TRBD2. Per germline, CDR1 MNHEY and CDR2 SVGEGT. The CDR3 is made up of 16 amino acids. Germline trimming cut 7 bases from V and 2 bases from J; bases unmatched to any gene: 10. The CDR3 DNA reads TGTGCCAGCAACCTGGAAGCGGGAGGCTCCACAGATACGCAGTATTTT. It encodes CASNLEAGGSTDTQYF.

Only a few counts were recorded for this clonotype. The CDR3: CSASGTGQTYEQYF. As DNA, the CDR3 is TGCAGTGCTTCCGGGACAGGACAAACCTACGAGCAGTACTTC. J is TRBJ2-7 and V is TRBV20-1; 8 positions agree with TRBD1. Germline V lookup: CDR1 DFQATT, CDR2 SNEGSKA (reference sequence). The CDR3 covers 14 residues. V gave up 5 bases and J gave up 2 bases; unmatched junction bases: 8.

This clonotype came up many times. The chain joins TRBV18 to TRBJ2-1; weak D call: TRBD1 (6 bases). The V end was cut by 4 bases, the J end by 4 bases, with 17 bases between. Germline lookup yields CDR1 KGHSH and CDR2 LQKENI. There are 16 residues in the CDR3. The CDR3 coding sequence is TGTGCCAGCTCACAACTCAGGGGAAGTGCATACAATGAGCAGTTCTTC. The encoded protein is CASSQLRGSAYNEQFF.

This clonotype was seen a handful of times. The chain links TRBV6-2 or TRBV6-3 to TRBJ2-5, with D perhaps TRBD2 (6 bases). The CDR3 consists of 13 residues. Trimming shortened V by 5 bases and J by 4 bases, and 11 bases separated the two germline ends. CDR1 is MNHEY, CDR2 SVGEGT, per germline. The CDR3 bases are TGTGCCAGCAGTGGGTGGGGAGGAGAGACCCAGTACTTC. This encodes CASSGWGGETQYF.

V gene TRBV28 combines with J gene TRBJ2-3; the match to TRBD2 covers 12 bases. This CDR3 spans 16 amino acids. V shed 5 bases, J shed 2 bases, and the junction held 5 bases outside the gene matches. From germline, CDR1 is MDHEN and CDR2 SYDVKM. CDR3 coding DNA: TGTGCCAGCAGTCCCGGACTAGCGGGACCCACAGATACGCAGTATTTT. Its protein product is CASSPGLAGPTDTQYF.

This clonotype showed up many times. This sequence joins TRBV28 and TRBJ1-4; D is unclear. This CDR3 is built from 16 residues. CDR1 MDHEN and CDR2 SYDVKM come from the germline V gene. Trimming shortened V by 5 bases and J by 0 bases, and 13 bases separated the two germline ends. CDR3 coding DNA: TGTGCCAGCAGTCCACCCTCGGGAGCAACTAATGAAAAACTGTTTTTT. Its translation is CASSPPSGATNEKLFF. The whole variable domain, filled in from reference TRBV28 and TRBJ1-4, reads DVKVTQSSRYLVKRTGEKVFLECVQDMDHENMFWYRQDPGLGLRLIYFSYDVKMKEKGDIPEGYSVSREKKERFSLILESASTNQTSMYLCASSPPSGATNEKLFFGSGTQLSVL.

The chain has TRBV5-1 and TRBJ1-1; TRBD1 is a possible D gene (6 bases). CDR1 is SGHRS, CDR2 YFSETQ, per germline. There are 14 residues in the CDR3. Deletions cut 7 bases from V and 0 bases from J, with 13 bases between. CDR3 sequence (DNA): TGCGCCAGCGGGGAACAGGGACTGAACACTGAAGCTTTCTTT. Amino acids: CASGEQGLNTEAFF. Looking up the rest from reference TRBV5-1 and TRBJ1-1 gives the full variable domain: KAGVTQTPRYLIKTRGQQVTLSCSPISGHRSVSWYQQTPGQGLQFLFEYFSETQRNKGNFPGRFSGRQFSNSRSEMNVSTLELGDSALYLCASGEQGLNTEAFFGQGTRLTVV.

The CDR3 region is CSARAIVDTQYF. The CDR3 DNA reads as TGCAGTGCTAGAGCGATAGTTGATACGCAGTATTTT. The gene calls are TRBV20-1 and TRBJ2-3; D remains ambiguous. The CDR3 totals 12 residues. The V end was cut by 1 base, the J end by 6 bases, with 8 bases between. CDR1 is DFQATT, CDR2 SNEGSKA, per germline (reference sequence).

This clonotype was seen many times. The chain joins TRBV27 to TRBJ2-1; D could derive from TRBD1 or TRBD2 (5 bases each). This CDR3 spans 15 amino acids. Germline CDR1 and CDR2: MNHEY and SMNVEV (reference sequence). V lost 7 bases to trimming and J lost 1 base, with 14 bases between them. In DNA form, the CDR3 reads TGTGCCAGCAAGATCGGGACGGTTTCCTACAATGAGCAGTTCTTC. Protein: CASKIGTVSYNEQFF.

A few counts support this clonotype. The chain has TRBV20-1 and TRBJ2-3, with TRBD2 identical over 11 bases. The trim removed 4 bases at V and 6 bases at J, leaving 12 bases unmatched. The CDR3 loop spans 16 amino acids. Looked up from germline, CDR1 is DFQATT and CDR2 is SNEGSKA (reference sequence). CDR3 sequence: CSATTGLAAQRDTQYF. DNA for the CDR3: TGCAGTGCTACGACGGGACTAGCGGCCCAGAGGGATACGCAGTATTTT.

This clonotype has a count of ten or more. The chain combines TRBV29-1 with TRBJ1-1, with D unclear. Germline CDR1 SQVTM, CDR2 ANQGSEA. V lost 5 bases, J lost 6 bases, and 16 bases lay in between. This CDR3 has 13 amino acids. As DNA, the CDR3 is TGCAGCGTTCGCAAGAGTCCGGTGGCTGAAGCTTTCTTT. Translation: CSVRKSPVAEAFF.

Turning to this clonotype: An end of the junction does not agree with germline; a read error may underlie this. The CDR3 nucleotides are TGTGCCAGCAGTTCTTCCCTCGGGACCGCCGGTTTT. Encoded protein: CASSSSLGTAGF. The rearrangement joins TRBV2 to TRBJ1-4, with a tentative D call TRBD1 (5 bases). This CDR3 contains 12 residues. Germline V CDR1 and CDR2: SNHLY, FYNNEI.

The sample holds many counts of this clonotype. The V gene is TRBV6-5, the J gene TRBJ2-2, with 9 bases lining up with TRBD1. The ends lost 2 bases at V and 7 bases at J; junction bases unmatched: 14. CDR3 length: 18 amino acids. The V gene's germline CDR1 is MNHEY and CDR2 SVGAGI. The CDR3 protein is CASSYPAAGTGTDGELFF. The CDR3 nucleotides are TGTGCCAGCAGTTACCCCGCGGCCGGGACAGGGACGGACGGGGAGCTGTTTTTT.

The V gene is TRBV7-2, the J gene TRBJ2-3, with a weak D call TRBD2 (6 bases). The length of the CDR3 is 16 residues. Between the trimmed V and J ends, which lost 1 base and 0 bases, there was a span of 11 bases. Germline CDR1 and CDR2: SGHTA and FQGNSA. The CDR3 coding sequence is TGTGCCAGCAGCTTAGATGGGGGGAGGAGCACAGATACGCAGTATTTT. Its protein product is CASSLDGGRSTDTQYF.

About this clonotype: A much more abundant neighbour one base away suggests this may be a read error. This rearrangement joins TRBV11-2 to TRBJ2-1, with 12 bases fitting TRBD2. The CDR3 totals 15 residues. The J segment lost 8 bases and the V segment lost 6 bases, leaving 8 bases of the junction unmatched. Germline CDR1 and CDR2: SGHAT and FQNNGV. CDR3 sequence (DNA): TGTGCCAGCAGTCCCGGGACTAGCGGGTTAGATGAGCAGTTCTTC. This translates into CASSPGTSGLDEQFF. Full variable domain (outside the CDR3, taken from reference TRBV11-2 and TRBJ2-1): EAGVAQSPRYKIIEKRQSVAFWCNPISGHATLYWYQQILGQGPKLLIQFQNNGVVDDSQLPKDRFSAERLKGVDSTLKIQPAKLEDSAVYLCASSPGTSGLDEQFFGPGTRLTVL.

J is TRBJ1-1 and V is TRBV7-9; 11 nucleotides align to TRBD1. Germline loops: CDR1 SEHNR, CDR2 FQNEAQ (reference sequence). This CDR3 region has 15 residues. V lost 6 bases to trimming and J lost 2 bases; unmatched junction nucleotides: 5. Here the CDR3 reads CASRGQGADNTEAFF. The CDR3 coding sequence is TGTGCCAGCAGAGGACAGGGGGCAGACAACACTGAAGCTTTCTTT.

This clonotype has at least ten counts. The V gene is TRBV20-1, the J gene TRBJ2-1, with D hard to call. Germline V gene lookup returns CDR1 DFQATT and CDR2 SNEGSKA (reference sequence). The V end was cut by 0 bases, the J end by 3 bases, with 15 bases between. CDR3 length: 16 amino acids. The CDR3 reads CSARDHWRSRYNEQFF. The CDR3 nucleotides read TGCAGTGCTAGAGATCATTGGCGGAGTCGCTACAATGAGCAGTTCTTC.

This clonotype was detected only a few times. The chain joins TRBV3-1 to TRBJ1-3, with D unclear. Trimming stripped 6 bases from V and 0 bases from J, with 12 bases between. Germline V CDR1 and CDR2: LGHDT, YNNKEL (reference sequence). The CDR3 totals 15 residues. The CDR3 here is CASRDVPSSGNTIYF. In nucleotides, the CDR3 is TGTGCCAGCAGAGACGTCCCGAGCTCTGGAAACACCATATATTTT.

This clonotype was counted a few times. The V call is TRBV15, the J call TRBJ2-1; no firm D call. Germline values: CDR1 LNHNV, CDR2 YYDKDF (reference sequence). This CDR3 comprises 15 residues. With 5 bases removed from V and 0 bases from J, the gap between germline ends came to 11 bases. The CDR3 is CATSVYLSSYNEQFF. In DNA form, the CDR3 reads TGTGCCACCAGCGTTTACTTGAGCTCCTACAATGAGCAGTTCTTC.

The chain uses TRBV10-3 and TRBJ2-7; tentative D call: TRBD2 (7 bases). The CDR3 length is 15 residues. CDR1 is ENHRY and CDR2 is SYGVKD in the germline V gene. V lost 4 bases, J lost 3 bases, and 16 bases lay in between. The CDR3 DNA sequence: TGTGCCATCAGTGGGCGAGGGGGGGGACTCTACGAGCAGTACTTC. It specifies CAISGRGGGLYEQYF.

The chain carries TRBV9 and TRBJ1-4; D remains ambiguous. Germline loops: CDR1 SGDLS, CDR2 YYNGEE. The CDR3 has 16 amino acids. V was clipped by 0 bases and J by 1 base, with 10 bases between them. CDR3 DNA: TGTGCCAGCAGCGTAGTCCCCGGGCTAACTAATGAAAAACTGTTTTTT. This translates into CASSVVPGLTNEKLFF.

V and J are TRBV11-1 and TRBJ2-1; 11 bases are shared with TRBD2. V dropped 3 bases and J dropped 0; count of bases not matched to a gene: 7. Per germline, CDR1 SGHAT and CDR2 FQDESV (reference sequence). This CDR3 spans 18 amino acids. The CDR3 protein is CASSFTSGRGGSYNEQFF. The CDR3 DNA is TGTGCCAGCAGCTTCACTAGCGGGAGAGGGGGCTCCTACAATGAGCAGTTCTTC. Together with reference TRBV11-1 and TRBJ2-1, the CDR3 gives the full variable domain: EAEVAQSPRYKITEKSQAVAFWCDPISGHATLYWYRQILGQGPELLVQFQDESVVDDSQLPKDRFSAERLKGVDSTLKIQPAELGDSAMYLCASSFTSGRGGSYNEQFFGPGTRLTVL.

This clonotype was seen a handful of times. The chain employs TRBV5-1 and TRBJ2-2; D perhaps matches TRBD1 (6 bases). This CDR3 region has 14 residues. In germline, CDR1 is SGHRS, CDR2 YFSETQ. Trimming cost V 5 bases and J 3 bases, with 11 bases left between them. The CDR3 protein is CASRKAGDTGELFF. Here the CDR3 DNA reads TGCGCCAGCAGGAAGGCAGGGGACACCGGGGAGCTGTTTTTT.